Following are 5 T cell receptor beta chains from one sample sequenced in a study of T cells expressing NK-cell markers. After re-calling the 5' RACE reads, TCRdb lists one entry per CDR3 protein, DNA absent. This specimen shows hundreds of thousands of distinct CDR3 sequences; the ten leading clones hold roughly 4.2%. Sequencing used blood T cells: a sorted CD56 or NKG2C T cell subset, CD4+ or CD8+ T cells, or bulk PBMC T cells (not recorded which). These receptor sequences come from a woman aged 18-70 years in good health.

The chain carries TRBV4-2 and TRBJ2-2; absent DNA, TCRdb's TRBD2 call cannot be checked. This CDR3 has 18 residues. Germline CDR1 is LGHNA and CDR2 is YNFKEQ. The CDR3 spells CASSSSMTSGGRGGELFF.

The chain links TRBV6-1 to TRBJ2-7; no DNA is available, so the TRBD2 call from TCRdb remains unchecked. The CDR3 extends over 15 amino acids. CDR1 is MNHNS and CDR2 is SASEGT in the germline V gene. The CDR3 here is CASSGGLAGVYEQYF.

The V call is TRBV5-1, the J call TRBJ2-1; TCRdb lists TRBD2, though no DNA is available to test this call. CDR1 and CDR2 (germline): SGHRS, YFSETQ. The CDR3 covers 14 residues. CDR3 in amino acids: CASRAGTINNEQFF.

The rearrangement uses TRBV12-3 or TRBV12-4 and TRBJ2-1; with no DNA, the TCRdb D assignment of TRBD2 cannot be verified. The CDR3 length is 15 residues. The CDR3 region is CASSFRLAGGNEQFF.

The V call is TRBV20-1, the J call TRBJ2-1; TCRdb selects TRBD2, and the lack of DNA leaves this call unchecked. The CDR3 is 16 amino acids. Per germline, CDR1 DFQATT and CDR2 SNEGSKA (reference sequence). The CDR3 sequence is CSARVGTSVNYNEQFF.